These 10 T cell receptor beta chains came from one sample sequenced in a study of early T cells in non-severe SARS-CoV-2 infection. TCRdb redid the calling of the 5' RACE reads with MiXCR, one entry per CDR3 protein. The sample includes some 36,000 distinct CDR3 sequences, 5% to 6.5% of them seen just once. Sequenced input: whole blood. The source is an adult who was a healthcare worker with PCR-confirmed SARS-CoV-2 infection or an uninfected control (not recorded which).

In its sample, this clonotype was seen many times. This chain uses TRBV7-6 with TRBJ2-1, with TRBD2 identical over 7 bases. Germline CDR1 reads SGHVS; CDR2 reads FNYEAQ. V shed 5 bases, J shed 6 bases, and the junction held 4 bases outside the gene matches. There are 13 residues in the CDR3. CDR3 DNA: TGTGCCAGCAGCGAGCGGGACCTCAATGAGCAGTTCTTC. Translated: CASSERDLNEQFF.

This clonotype was picked up many times. The chain is built from TRBV29-1 and TRBJ1-2; D gene uncertain. CDR1 is SQVTM, CDR2 ANQGSEA, per germline. V shed 0 bases and J shed 0 bases, with 2 bases lying between them. CDR3 length: 12 amino acids. CDR3 sequence (DNA): TGCAGCGTTGAAGATGCTAACTATGGCTACACCTTC. This gives the protein CSVEDANYGYTF.

A few counts support this clonotype. The chain uses TRBV6-2 or TRBV6-3 and TRBJ2-7; a weak D match, TRBD2 (5 bases). V lost 10 bases, J lost 2 bases, and 21 bases lay in between. Germline V CDR1 and CDR2: MNHEY, SVGEGT. There are 15 residues in the CDR3. The CDR3 loop reads CATHSFRRVTYEQYF. The CDR3 nucleotides are TGTGCCACCCACAGTTTCCGGCGGGTTACCTACGAGCAGTACTTC.

The rearrangement joins TRBV28 to TRBJ1-1; D remains unclear. The germline V gene has CDR1 MDHEN and CDR2 SYDVKM. The CDR3 has 11 amino acids. With 2 bases removed from V and 8 bases from J, the gap between germline ends came to 6 bases. The CDR3 sequence: CASSLGSEAFF. CDR3 sequence (DNA): TGTGCCAGCAGTTTAGGTTCGGAAGCTTTCTTT.

The sample holds many counts of this clonotype. This chain uses TRBV21-1 with TRBJ2-2. TRBV21-1 is shown as a pseudogene. The CDR3 has 14 amino acids. The CDR3 region is CASRDNRNTGELFF. CDR3 sequence (DNA): TGTGCCAGCAGGGATAATCGGAACACCGGGGAGCTGTTTTTT.

This clonotype was found many times. CDR3 region: CASSLWDDGYGYTF. CDR3 nucleotides: TGTGCCAGCAGCCTATGGGACGACGGCTATGGCTACACCTTC. This chain links TRBV13 with TRBJ1-2, with a tentative D call TRBD1 (5 bases). Germline values: CDR1 PRHDT, CDR2 FYEKMQ (reference sequence). V lost 5 bases and J 4 bases, leaving 14 bases between the germline ends. There are 14 residues in the CDR3.

At least ten counts were recorded for this clonotype. The chain recombines TRBV30 with TRBJ2-7; 9 bases align to TRBD1. J lost 3 bases, V lost 5 bases, and 8 bases had no gene match. From germline, CDR1 is GTSNPN and CDR2 SVGIG (reference sequence). The CDR3 is made up of 14 amino acids. CDR3 protein: CAWSRGQGDYEQYF. In DNA, the CDR3 is TGTGCCTGGTCCCGGGGACAGGGAGACTACGAGCAGTACTTC.

Many counts were recorded for this clonotype. The chain joins TRBV7-6 to TRBJ1-2, with TRBD1 as a possible D gene (6 bases). The CDR3 loop spans 13 amino acids. CDR1 SGHVS and CDR2 FNYEAQ come from the germline V gene. The V end lost 5 bases, the J end lost 7 bases, and 14 bases lay between the germline ends. CDR3 region: CASSTVGGAGYTF. As DNA, the CDR3 is TGTGCCAGCAGCACAGTTGGGGGCGCTGGCTACACCTTC.

Many counts were recorded for this clonotype. The chain couples TRBV18 to TRBJ1-3; 9 positions match TRBD1. The trim removed 2 bases at V and 7 bases at J, leaving 9 bases unmatched. CDR3 length: 16 amino acids. Germline V gives CDR1 KGHSH, CDR2 LQKENI. The CDR3 loop is CASSPSSGTGSNTIYF. The CDR3 bases are TGTGCCAGCTCACCATCATCCGGGACAGGGAGTAACACCATATATTTT.

The table lists this clonotype with many counts. The chain carries TRBV28 and TRBJ2-3; weak D call: TRBD2 (6 bases). The V gene lost 2 bases and the J gene lost 6 bases, with 12 bases spanning the gap. The germline V gene encodes CDR1 MDHEN and CDR2 SYDVKM. This CDR3 is 14 amino acids long. CDR3 region: CASSLLGSSDTQYF. The CDR3 nucleotides are TGTGCCAGCAGTTTACTCGGGAGCTCGGATACGCAGTATTTT.